What follows describes a single T cell receptor beta chain. This sample was taken from a study of CD8 T cells in Susac syndrome. Study-level information: Treatment at blood withdrawal was none, corticosteroids, or intravenous immunoglobulin alone in Susac syndrome patients.

All included Susac syndrome patients satisfied recently defined diagnostic criteria for definite or probable disease. The authors reverse transcribed roughly 0.5 to 1 ug RNA with random hexamers. Across 54 Vbeta and 13 Jbeta, TCR beta CDR3 was amplified with immunoSEQ multiplex PCR. TCRdb used MiXCR to reprocess the immunoSEQ multiplex PCR reads, holding one entry per CDR3 protein. The sample lists 95,000 to 150,000 distinct CDR3 sequences, about 94% seen once, with about 0.28% in the top ten. Sequencing was carried out using CD8+ T cells from PBMCs. This sequence was found in a human donor with Susac syndrome.

As DNA, the CDR3 is TGCGCCAGCAGCCAACGGAAGGGAGGGTCAGAGACCCAGTACTTC. Translated: CASSQRKGGSETQYF. The chain is built from TRBV4-1 and TRBJ2-5, with 7 bases fitting TRBD2. With 2 bases clipped from V and 4 bases from J, the junction kept 7 bases outside the gene matches. Looked up from germline, CDR1 is MGHRA and CDR2 is YSYEKL. This CDR3 region has 15 residues.